These 19 T cell receptor beta chains were all obtained from the same sample, sequenced in a study of response to subunit inactivated influenza vaccine. TCRdb re-called the RT-PCR reads through MiXCR, storing one row per CDR3 protein. The sample lists 150,000 or so distinct CDR3 sequences, roughly 11% occurring once. The starting material was non-naive T cells sorted from PBMCs, obtained 45 days after vaccination. The receptors shown here come from a man aged 50-60 years who received an inactivated influenza vaccine.

The rearrangement links TRBV18 to TRBJ2-5; no clear D. This CDR3 spans 12 amino acids. Looked up from germline, CDR1 is KGHSH and CDR2 is LQKENI. Between the trimmed V and J ends, which lost 5 bases and 4 bases, there was a span of 8 bases. CDR3 protein: CASSGIGETQYF. CDR3 nucleotide sequence: TGTGCCAGCTCAGGAATTGGAGAGACCCAGTACTTC.

The genes are TRBV6-5 and TRBJ2-1, with 10 bases aligning to TRBD1. Germline V lookup: CDR1 MNHEY, CDR2 SVGAGI. Trimming at V came to 5 bases and at J to 8 bases, leaving 9 bases not matched to a gene. The CDR3 has 15 amino acids. The CDR3 DNA reads as TGTGCCAGCAGTAACGGACAGGGGGTCGTCGATGAGCAGTTCTTC. This encodes CASSNGQGVVDEQFF.

By share, this clonotype counts as medium-sized. V gene TRBV12-3 or TRBV12-4 combines with J gene TRBJ2-7; 10 bases fit TRBD1. V lost 5 bases to trimming and J lost 6 bases; unmatched junction nucleotides: 10. The CDR3 runs 15 residues. The CDR3 is CASSRPGQGYSEQYF. In nucleotides, the CDR3 is TGTGCCAGCAGTCGCCCGGGACAGGGGTATTCCGAGCAGTACTTC.

This clonotype has only a few counts. V and J are TRBV7-9 and TRBJ1-5, with D perhaps TRBD1 (6 bases). Germline V gives CDR1 SEHNR, CDR2 FQNEAQ (reference sequence). This CDR3 has 13 amino acids. V gave up 5 bases and J gave up 7 bases, with 12 bases separating them. CDR3 nucleotide sequence: TGTGCCAGCAGCCAGCAGGGGTCCCAGCCCCAGCATTTT. It translates to CASSQQGSQPQHF.

In its sample, this clonotype was seen a few times. The rearrangement joins TRBV18 to TRBJ2-1; D is tentatively TRBD1 or TRBD2 (5 bases each). The CDR3 extends over 15 amino acids. V dropped 0 bases and J dropped 7 bases, with 13 bases sitting between them. Looked up from germline, CDR1 is KGHSH and CDR2 is LQKENI. This CDR3 reads CASSPPGTPGNEQFF. CDR3 nucleotides: TGTGCCAGCTCACCACCCGGGACCCCAGGGAATGAGCAGTTCTTC. The complete variable domain, with remaining parts taken from reference TRBV18 and TRBJ2-1, reads NAGVMQNPRHLVRRRGQEARLRCSPMKGHSHVYWYRQLPEEGLKFMVYLQKENIIDESGMPKERFSAEFPKEGPSILRIQQVVRGDSAAYFCASSPPGTPGNEQFFGPGTRLTVL.

This clonotype was seen a few times. The chain employs TRBV10-3 and TRBJ1-1, with D unresolved. V was clipped by 5 bases and J by 2 bases, with 9 bases between them. The CDR3 is made up of 13 amino acids. CDR1 and CDR2 from the germline V gene are ENHRY and SYGVKD. In DNA, the CDR3 is TGTGCCATCAGTACAGCCGGCAACACTGAAGCTTTCTTT. Translation gives CAISTAGNTEAFF.

This clonotype was seen a few times. The chain recombines TRBV21-1 with TRBJ2-6; TRBD1, the D gene given by the table, was not confirmed from the DNA. TRBV21-1 represents a pseudogene. This CDR3 has 20 residues. The CDR3 here is CASSKVCPGQENSGANVLTF. The DNA of the CDR3 is TGTGCCAGCAGCAAAGTCTGTCCTGGACAGGAGAACTCTGGGGCCAACGTCCTGACTTTC.

This clonotype was detected many times. The genes are TRBV11-2 and TRBJ2-2, with 8 bases matching TRBD1. The CDR3 loop spans 18 amino acids. Looked up from germline, CDR1 is SGHAT and CDR2 is FQNNGV. After removal of 2 bases from V and 2 bases from J, the junction contained 10 bases not matched to a gene. This chain's CDR3 is CASSLIFSDRDNTGELFF. DNA of the CDR3: TGTGCCAGCAGCTTAATCTTTTCGGACAGGGACAACACCGGGGAGCTGTTTTTT.

This clonotype showed up many times. This chain links TRBV12-3 or TRBV12-4 with TRBJ2-4, with D perhaps matching TRBD1 (6 bases). The CDR3 has 13 residues. Trimming left V 4 bases short and J 3 bases short, with 7 bases between. The CDR3, as DNA: TGTGCCAGCAGTTGGGACAACAAAAACATTCAGTACTTC. Its protein is CASSWDNKNIQYF.

This clonotype was seen a handful of times. This chain links TRBV5-1 with TRBJ1-3; D uncertain. Germline loops: CDR1 SGHRS, CDR2 YFSETQ. This CDR3 is built from 15 residues. Trimming pared 4 bases from V and 0 bases from J, leaving 11 bases between. CDR3 sequence reads: CASSMGGNSGNTIYF. CDR3 DNA sequence: TGCGCCAGCAGCATGGGAGGGAACTCTGGAAACACCATATATTTT.

V and J are TRBV7-6 and TRBJ2-1, with TRBD2 identical over 11 bases. This CDR3 region has 17 residues. Germline V lookup: CDR1 SGHVS, CDR2 FNYEAQ. Germline trimming cut 1 base from V and 7 bases from J; bases unmatched to any gene: 9. The DNA of the CDR3 is TGTGCCAGCAGCTTAGATCTAGCGGGGGGAATGGGTAATGAGCAGTTCTTC. It codes for CASSLDLAGGMGNEQFF.

This clonotype was observed a handful of times. This chain connects TRBV25-1 to TRBJ1-4; TRBD1 agrees at 8 bases. The CDR3 spans 15 residues. The ends lost 3 bases at V and 2 bases at J; junction bases unmatched: 2. In germline, CDR1 is MGHDK, CDR2 SYGVNS. CDR3 nucleotides: TGTGCCAGCAGTGAGGGACAGGTCACTAATGAAAAACTGTTTTTT. Protein product: CASSEGQVTNEKLFF.

This clonotype was counted ten times or more. The CDR3 DNA sequence: TGTGCCAGCAGCTTAGATGCAGCTCCGGAAGATACGCAGTATTTT. The encoded protein is CASSLDAAPEDTQYF. The chain recombines TRBV7-9 with TRBJ2-3; D unresolved. Deletions cut 1 base from V and 5 bases from J, with 13 bases between. Germline values: CDR1 SEHNR, CDR2 FQNEAQ (reference sequence). CDR3 size: 15 residues.

The V gene is TRBV5-6, the J gene TRBJ2-1; 8 bases agree with TRBD2. Trimming at V came to 2 bases and at J to 3 bases, leaving 7 bases not matched to a gene. Germline CDR1 and CDR2: SGHDT and YYEEEE. The CDR3 consists of 16 residues. This CDR3 reads CASSFGLTSGYNEQFF. CDR3 nucleotides: TGTGCCAGCAGCTTCGGGTTAACTAGCGGCTACAATGAGCAGTTCTTC.

CDR3 in DNA: TGTGCCAGCAGCCAAGGGCAGGGGCCCTTATCAGATACGCAGTATTTT. Protein sequence: CASSQGQGPLSDTQYF. The chain couples TRBV3-1 to TRBJ2-3; possible D gene TRBD1, 6 bases. Germline CDR1 and CDR2: LGHDT and YNNKEL (reference sequence). The CDR3 spans 16 residues. Trimming left V 1 base short and J 4 bases short, with 15 bases between.

This clonotype showed up many times. One end of the junction fails to match germline, which may point to a read error. The chain carries TRBV12-3 or TRBV12-4 and TRBJ1-1; TRBD1 is a possible D gene (6 bases). This CDR3 has 13 residues. In nucleotides, the CDR3 is TGTGCCAGCAGTGCCGGGACACCAACTGAATCTTTCTTT. It specifies CASSAGTPTESFF.

This clonotype was detected only a few times. The chain has TRBV4-3 and TRBJ2-1; D remains unclear. CDR1 LGHNA and CDR2 YSLEER come from the germline V gene. This CDR3 is built from 15 residues. V was trimmed by 2 bases and J by 2 bases, leaving 10 bases between them. The CDR3 region has the DNA TGCGCCAGCAGCCAAAGCGTTGTGGCCTACAATGAGCAGTTCTTC. Its translation is CASSQSVVAYNEQFF.

This clonotype appeared a few times. J is TRBJ1-5 and V is TRBV19; D remains unclear. The CDR3 length is 12 residues. Germline CDR1 reads LNHDA; CDR2 reads SQIVND (reference sequence). The ends were cut back, 5 bases at V and 2 bases at J, with 4 bases in the middle. CDR3 nucleotides: TGTGCCAGTAGTTGGGGCAATCAGCCCCAGCATTTT. Protein: CASSWGNQPQHF.

This clonotype was recorded at least ten times. The chain employs TRBV20-1 and TRBJ1-2; possibly TRBD1 for D (6 bases). CDR3 length equals 14 residues. Trimming left V 0 bases short and J 9 bases short, with 17 bases between. CDR1 and CDR2 from the germline V gene are DFQATT and SNEGSKA (reference sequence). The CDR3 nucleotides are TGCAGTGCTAGAGATGTGAGGGGGTCAGAGAGCTACACCTTC. This sequence encodes CSARDVRGSESYTF.